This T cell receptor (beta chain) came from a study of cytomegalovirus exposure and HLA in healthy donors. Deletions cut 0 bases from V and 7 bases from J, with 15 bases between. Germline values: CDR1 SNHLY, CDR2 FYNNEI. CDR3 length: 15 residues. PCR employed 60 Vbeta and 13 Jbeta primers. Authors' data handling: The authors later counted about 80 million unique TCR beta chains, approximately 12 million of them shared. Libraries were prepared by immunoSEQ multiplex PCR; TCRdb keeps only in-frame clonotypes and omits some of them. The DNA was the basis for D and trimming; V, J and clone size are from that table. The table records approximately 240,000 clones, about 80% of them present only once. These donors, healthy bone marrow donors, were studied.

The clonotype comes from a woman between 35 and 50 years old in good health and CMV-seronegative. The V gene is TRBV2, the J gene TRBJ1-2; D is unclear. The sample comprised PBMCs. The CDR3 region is CASSEALHGSGGYTF. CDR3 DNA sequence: TGTGCCAGCAGTGAAGCGCTTCATGGGAGCGGTGGCTACACCTTC. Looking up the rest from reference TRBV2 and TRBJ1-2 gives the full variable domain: EPEVTQTPSHQVTQMGQEVILRCVPISNHLYFYWYRQILGQKVEFLVSFYNNEISEKSEIFDDQFSVERPDGSNFTLKIRSTKLEDSAMYFCASSEALHGSGGYTFGSGTRLTVV.